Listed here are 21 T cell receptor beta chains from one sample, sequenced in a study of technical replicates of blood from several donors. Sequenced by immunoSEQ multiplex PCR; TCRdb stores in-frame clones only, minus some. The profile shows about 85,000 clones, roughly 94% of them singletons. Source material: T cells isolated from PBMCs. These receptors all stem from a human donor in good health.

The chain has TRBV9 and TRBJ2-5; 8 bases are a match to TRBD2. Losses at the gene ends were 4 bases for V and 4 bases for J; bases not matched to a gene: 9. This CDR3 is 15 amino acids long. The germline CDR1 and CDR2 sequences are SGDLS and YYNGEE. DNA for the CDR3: TGTGCCAGCAGCTCTGCAACGGGGGGGCCAGAGACCCAGTACTTC. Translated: CASSSATGGPETQYF. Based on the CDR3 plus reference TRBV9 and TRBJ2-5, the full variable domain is DSGVTQTPKHLITATGQRVTLRCSPRSGDLSVYWYQQSLDQGLQFLIQYYNGEERAKGNILERFSAQQFPDLHSELNLSSLELGDSALYFCASSSATGGPETQYFGPGTRLLVL.

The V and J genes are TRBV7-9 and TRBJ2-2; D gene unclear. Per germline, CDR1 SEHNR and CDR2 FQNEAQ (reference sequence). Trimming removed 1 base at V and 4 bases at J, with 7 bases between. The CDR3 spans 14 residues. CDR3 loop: CASSLGSSTGELFF. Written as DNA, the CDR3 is TGTGCCAGCAGCTTAGGTTCGAGCACCGGGGAGCTGTTTTTT.

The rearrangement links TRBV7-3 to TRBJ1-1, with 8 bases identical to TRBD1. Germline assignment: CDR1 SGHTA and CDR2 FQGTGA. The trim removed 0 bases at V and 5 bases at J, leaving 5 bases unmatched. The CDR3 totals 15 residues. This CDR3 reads CASSLTKDRVTEAFF. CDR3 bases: TGTGCCAGCAGCTTAACTAAGGACAGGGTGACTGAAGCTTTCTTT.

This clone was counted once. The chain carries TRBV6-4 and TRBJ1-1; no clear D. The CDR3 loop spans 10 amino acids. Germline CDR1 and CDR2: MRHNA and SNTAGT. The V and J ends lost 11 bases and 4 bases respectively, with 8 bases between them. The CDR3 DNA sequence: TGTGCCGAGGGAGGCACTGAAGCTTTCTTT. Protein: CAEGGTEAFF.

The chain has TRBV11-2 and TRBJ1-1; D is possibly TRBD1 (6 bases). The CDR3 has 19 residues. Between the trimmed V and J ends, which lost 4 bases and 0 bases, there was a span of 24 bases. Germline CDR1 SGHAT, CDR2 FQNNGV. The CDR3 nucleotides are TGTGCCAGCAGCTCCCTGTTTGCGGGGGCTAGTCGCGTGAACACTGAAGCTTTCTTT. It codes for CASSSLFAGASRVNTEAFF.

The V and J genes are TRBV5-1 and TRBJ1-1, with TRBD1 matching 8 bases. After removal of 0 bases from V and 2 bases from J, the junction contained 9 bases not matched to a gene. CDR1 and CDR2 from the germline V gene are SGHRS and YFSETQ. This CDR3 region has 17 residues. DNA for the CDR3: TGCGCCAGCAGCTTGGCGCCAGGGGGCAACGTAAACACTGAAGCTTTCTTT. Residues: CASSLAPGGNVNTEAFF.

This CDR3 reads CASNLGHLQETQYF. The CDR3 bases are TGTGCCAGCAATTTGGGACATCTACAAGAGACCCAGTACTTC. The gene calls are TRBV6-1 and TRBJ2-5; weak D call: TRBD1 (6 bases). Trimming stripped 7 bases from V and 2 bases from J, with 14 bases between. The CDR3 contains 14 residues. The germline V gene has CDR1 MNHNS and CDR2 SASEGT.

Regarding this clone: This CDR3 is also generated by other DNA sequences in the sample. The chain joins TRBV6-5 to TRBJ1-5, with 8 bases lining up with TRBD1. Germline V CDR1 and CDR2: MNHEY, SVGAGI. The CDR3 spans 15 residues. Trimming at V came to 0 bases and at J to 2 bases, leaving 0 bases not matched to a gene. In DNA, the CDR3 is TGTGCCAGCAGTTACTCGGGACAGGGCAATCAGCCCCAGCATTTT. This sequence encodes CASSYSGQGNQPQHF.

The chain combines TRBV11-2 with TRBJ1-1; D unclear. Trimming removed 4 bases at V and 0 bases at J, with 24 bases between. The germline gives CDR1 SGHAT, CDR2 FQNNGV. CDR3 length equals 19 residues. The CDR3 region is CASSSLRKSSRIMNTEAFF. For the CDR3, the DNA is TGTGCCAGCAGCTCCCTTCGGAAAAGCTCTAGGATTATGAACACTGAAGCTTTCTTT.

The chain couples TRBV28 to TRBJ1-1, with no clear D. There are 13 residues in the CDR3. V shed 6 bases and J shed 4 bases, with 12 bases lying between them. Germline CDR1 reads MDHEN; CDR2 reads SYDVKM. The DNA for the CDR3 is TGTGCCAGCAGCCCGGGGTGGGGCACTGAAGCTTTCTTT. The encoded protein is CASSPGWGTEAFF.

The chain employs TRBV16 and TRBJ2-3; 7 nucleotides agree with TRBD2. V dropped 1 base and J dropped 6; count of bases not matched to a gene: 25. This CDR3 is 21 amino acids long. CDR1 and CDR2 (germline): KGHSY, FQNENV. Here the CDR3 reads CASSQLIFRGRSGIPTDTQYF. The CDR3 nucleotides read TGTGCCAGCAGCCAATTAATTTTCCGTGGCCGGAGCGGGATTCCCACTGATACGCAGTATTTT.

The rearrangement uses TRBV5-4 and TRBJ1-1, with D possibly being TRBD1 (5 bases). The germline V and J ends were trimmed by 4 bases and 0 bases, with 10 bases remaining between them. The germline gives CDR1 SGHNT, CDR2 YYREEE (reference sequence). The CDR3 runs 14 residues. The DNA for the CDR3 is TGTGCCAGCAGCCGGTGGACAATGAACACTGAAGCTTTCTTT. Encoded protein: CASSRWTMNTEAFF.

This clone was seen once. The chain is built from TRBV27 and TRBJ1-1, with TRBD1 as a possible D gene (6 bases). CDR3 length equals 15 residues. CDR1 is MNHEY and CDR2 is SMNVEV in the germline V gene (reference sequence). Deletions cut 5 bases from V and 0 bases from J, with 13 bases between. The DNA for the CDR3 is TGTGCCAGCAGTGGTACAGGGCTCCTGAACACTGAAGCTTTCTTT. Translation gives CASSGTGLLNTEAFF.

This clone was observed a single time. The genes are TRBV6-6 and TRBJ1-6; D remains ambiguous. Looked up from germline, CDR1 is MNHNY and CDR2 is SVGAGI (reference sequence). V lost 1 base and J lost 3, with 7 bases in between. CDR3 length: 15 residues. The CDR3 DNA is TGTGCCAGCAGTTACTACGGAGACTATAATTCACCCCTCCACTTT. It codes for CASSYYGDYNSPLHF.

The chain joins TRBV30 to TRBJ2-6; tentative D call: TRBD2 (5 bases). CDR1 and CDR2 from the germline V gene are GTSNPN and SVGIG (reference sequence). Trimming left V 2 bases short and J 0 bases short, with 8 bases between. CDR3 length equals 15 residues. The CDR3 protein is CAWSRENSGANVLTF. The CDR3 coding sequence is TGTGCCTGGAGTAGGGAGAACTCTGGGGCCAACGTCCTGACTTTC.

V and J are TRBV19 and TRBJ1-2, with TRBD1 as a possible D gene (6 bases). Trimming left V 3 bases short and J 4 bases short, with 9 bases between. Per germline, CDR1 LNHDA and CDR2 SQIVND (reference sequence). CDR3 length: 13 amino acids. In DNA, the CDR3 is TGTGCCAGTAGTATGCAGGGGCGCTATGGCTACACCTTC. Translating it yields CASSMQGRYGYTF.

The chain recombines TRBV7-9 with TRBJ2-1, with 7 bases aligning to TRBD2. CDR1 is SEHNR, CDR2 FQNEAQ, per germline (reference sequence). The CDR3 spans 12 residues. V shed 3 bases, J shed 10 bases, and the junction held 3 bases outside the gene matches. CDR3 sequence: CASSFSREEQFF. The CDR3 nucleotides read TGTGCCAGCAGCTTTTCGCGGGAGGAGCAGTTCTTC.

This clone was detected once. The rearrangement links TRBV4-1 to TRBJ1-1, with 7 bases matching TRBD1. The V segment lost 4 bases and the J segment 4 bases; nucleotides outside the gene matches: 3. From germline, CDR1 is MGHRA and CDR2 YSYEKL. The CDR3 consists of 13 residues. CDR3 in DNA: TGCGCCAGCAGCCCGAGGGACAGCACTGAAGCTTTCTTT. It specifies CASSPRDSTEAFF.

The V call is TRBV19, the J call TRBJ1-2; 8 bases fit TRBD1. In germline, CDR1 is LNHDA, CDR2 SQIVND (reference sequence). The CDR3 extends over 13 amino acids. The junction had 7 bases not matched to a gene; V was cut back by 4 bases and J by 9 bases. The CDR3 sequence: CASSRSGQDRYTF. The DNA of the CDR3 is TGTGCCAGTAGTAGATCGGGACAGGACCGCTACACCTTC.

CDR3 protein: CASTGISPYEQYF. The CDR3 nucleotides are TGCGCCAGCACCGGGATCTCACCCTACGAGCAGTACTTC. The gene calls are TRBV5-1 and TRBJ2-7; tentatively, D is TRBD2 (5 bases). The CDR3 runs 13 residues. Trimming cost V 6 bases and J 2 bases, with 12 bases left between them. Germline lookup yields CDR1 SGHRS and CDR2 YFSETQ.

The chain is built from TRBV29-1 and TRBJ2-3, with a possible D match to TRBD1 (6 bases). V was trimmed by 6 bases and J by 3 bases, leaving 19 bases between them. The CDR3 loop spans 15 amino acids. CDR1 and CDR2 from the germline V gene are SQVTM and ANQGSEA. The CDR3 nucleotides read TGCAGCGTACTTACCTCGGGACAAAGTACAGATACGCAGTATTTT. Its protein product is CSVLTSGQSTDTQYF.